One sample yielded the 6 T cell receptor beta chains listed below, sequenced in a study of beta chain features in type 1 diabetes. As every portion of the isolated RNA was reverse transcribed, the sequencing read expressed TCRB transcripts. Generated by immunoSEQ multiplex PCR, the TCRdb table keeps only in-frame clones and is missing some. The data show roughly 130,000 clones, with 9% to 9.5% seen just once and 0.55% to 0.85% held by the top ten. The source material was central memory CD4+ T cells from blood. The origin of the receptors is a young man in good health.

This clone was counted only a few times. Written as DNA, the CDR3 is TGTGCCAGCAGCGGGAGGGGGAGTAGCTCCTACAATGAGCAGTTCTTC. As protein: CASSGRGSSSYNEQFF. The chain recombines TRBV7-6 with TRBJ2-1, with D possibly matching TRBD2 (7 bases). The CDR3 sequence is 16 residues long. Trimming removed 5 bases at V and 0 bases at J, with 14 bases between. Germline CDR1 and CDR2: SGHVS and FNYEAQ.

Only a few counts were recorded for this clone. A read error may produce the germline difference seen at one junction end. The genes are TRBV7-9 and TRBJ2-3, with TRBD1 matching over 7 bases. The CDR3 is made up of 13 amino acids. Germline CDR1 and CDR2: SEHNR and FQNEAQ (reference sequence). This CDR3 reads CASSLRGSDTQYF. The CDR3 DNA reads as TGCGCCAGCAGCCTCAGGGGGTCAGATACGCAGTATTTT.

The chain links TRBV5-5 to TRBJ1-2; D is unresolved. Trimming took off 2 bases at V and 9 bases at J, with 8 bases between the two ends. The CDR3 contains 11 residues. The germline CDR1 and CDR2 sequences are SGHKS and YYEKEE (reference sequence). CDR3 bases: TGTGCCAGCAGCTTCCGGGATCGCTACACCTTC. Translated: CASSFRDRYTF.

This clone occurred a few times. The chain employs TRBV7-2 and TRBJ1-5; 10 bases fit TRBD1. Germline loops: CDR1 SGHTA, CDR2 FQGNSA. The CDR3 consists of 16 residues. The trim removed 4 bases at V and 4 bases at J, leaving 7 bases unmatched. CDR3 coding DNA: TGTGCCAGCAGCTCACACGGGACAGGGGTTAATCAGCCCCAGCATTTT. Amino acid sequence: CASSSHGTGVNQPQHF.

This clone was found a few times. The chain combines TRBV7-8 with TRBJ2-6; D is unresolved. Germline-derived CDR1 and CDR2 are SGHVS and FQNEAQ. This CDR3 region has 16 residues. V lost 0 bases and J 0 bases, leaving 6 bases between the germline ends. The CDR3 DNA reads TGTGCCAGCAGCTTAGCGTTGAGCTCTGGGGCCAACGTCCTGACTTTC. Amino acid sequence: CASSLALSSGANVLTF.

There are a few counts of this clone. The chain links TRBV19 to TRBJ1-2; D gene ambiguous. V was pared by 3 bases and J by 1 base, with 6 bases between. The germline V gene has CDR1 LNHDA and CDR2 SQIVND (reference sequence). This CDR3 has 13 residues. CDR3: CASSIVSNYGYTF. CDR3 nucleotide sequence: TGTGCCAGTAGTATTGTCAGTAACTATGGCTACACCTTC.